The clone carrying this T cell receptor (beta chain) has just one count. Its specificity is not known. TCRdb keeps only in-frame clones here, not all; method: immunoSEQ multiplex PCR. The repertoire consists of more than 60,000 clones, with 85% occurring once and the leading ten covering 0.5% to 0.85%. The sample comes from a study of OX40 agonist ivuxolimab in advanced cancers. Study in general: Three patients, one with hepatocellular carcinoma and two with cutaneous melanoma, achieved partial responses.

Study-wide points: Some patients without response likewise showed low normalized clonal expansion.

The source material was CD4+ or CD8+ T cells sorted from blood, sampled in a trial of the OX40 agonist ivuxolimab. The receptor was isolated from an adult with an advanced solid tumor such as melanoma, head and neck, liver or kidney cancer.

The CDR3 here is CASSFSEGFRGTEAFF. The CDR3, as DNA: TGTGCCAGCAGCTTTAGCGAGGGTTTTAGGGGCACTGAAGCTTTCTTT. This chain connects TRBV5-4 to TRBJ1-1, with a tentative D call TRBD1 (5 bases). Trimming took off 2 bases at V and 4 bases at J, with 18 bases between the two ends. Germline V gene sequence: CDR1 SGHNT, CDR2 YYREEE (reference sequence). This CDR3 is built from 16 residues.